Listed here are 18 T cell receptor beta chains from one sample, sequenced in a study of T cell repertoires in cytomegalovirus infection. From the reads, TCRdb called clonotypes with MiXCR, one entry per CDR3 protein. The data show 20,000 to 30,000 distinct CDR3 sequences, with about 23% seen just once and 90% to 95% held by the top ten. The antigens these receptors bind are not known. This material consisted of CD8+ T cells from cultured PBMCs, taken from culture after CMV antigen stimulation. All receptors come from a human donor in good health (CMV status not recorded). Some clones in this sample may be carry-over from other donors' samples.

This clonotype was recorded a few times. The chain combines TRBV20-1 with TRBJ2-2, with 7 positions matching TRBD2. The CDR3 contains 16 residues. Germline loops: CDR1 DFQATT, CDR2 SNEGSKA (reference sequence). V shed 0 bases, J shed 1 base, and the junction held 5 bases outside the gene matches. This chain's CDR3 is CSARDVREGNTGELFF. The CDR3 bases are TGCAGTGCTAGAGATGTCAGGGAGGGGAACACCGGGGAGCTGTTTTTT.

This clonotype was seen more than once but under ten times. This sequence joins TRBV6-1 and TRBJ1-1; the D is unclear. The CDR3 has 14 amino acids. The germline gives CDR1 MNHNS, CDR2 SASEGT. V shed 4 bases and J shed 0 bases, with 9 bases lying between them. CDR3: CASSVLGLNTEAFF. CDR3 DNA: TGTGCCAGCAGTGTTCTAGGGCTGAACACTGAAGCTTTCTTT.

A remark on this clonotype: A much larger clone lies one base from this, so it may be a read error. The gene calls are TRBV4-3 and TRBJ2-7, with D possibly matching TRBD2 (6 bases). The V gene lost 4 bases and the J gene lost 7 bases, with 20 bases spanning the gap. The V gene's germline CDR1 is LGHNA and CDR2 YSLEER. This CDR3 comprises 15 residues. The CDR3 region has the DNA TGCGCCAGCAGCCCCTCTCGCCGGGGGTCTGGGGAGCAGTACTTC. Protein product: CASSPSRRGSGEQYF.

This sequence joins TRBV11-2 and TRBJ1-2; weak D call: TRBD1 (6 bases). There are 14 residues in the CDR3. The V gene's germline CDR1 is SGHAT and CDR2 FQNNGV. The V gene lost 1 base and the J gene lost 8 bases, with 14 bases spanning the gap. The CDR3 coding sequence is TGTGCCAGCAGCTTAGCAATTCCCAGGGGAGGCTACACCTTC. Translating it yields CASSLAIPRGGYTF.

This chain connects TRBV11-1 to TRBJ1-6, with no clear D. CDR3 length: 17 amino acids. The V gene lost 2 bases and the J gene lost 7 bases, with 18 bases spanning the gap. CDR1 is SGHAT, CDR2 FQDESV, per germline (reference sequence). DNA of the CDR3: TGTGCCAGCAGCTTAAATGGCGCGAGGCAGCTGAATTCACCCCTCCACTTT. It yields the protein CASSLNGARQLNSPLHF.

This clonotype was recorded many times. The chain joins TRBV7-8 to TRBJ1-1; the D gene is possibly TRBD1 (5 bases). V was shortened by 1 base and J by 4 bases, with 13 bases between the two germline ends. The CDR3 contains 15 residues. Germline-derived CDR1 and CDR2 are SGHVS and FQNEAQ. CDR3 residues: CASSLGWGRSTEAFF. CDR3 DNA sequence: TGTGCCAGCAGCTTAGGTTGGGGCAGGAGCACTGAAGCTTTCTTT.

This chain uses TRBV7-2 with TRBJ2-1; the match to TRBD2 covers 9 bases. Trimming removed 5 bases from V and 5 bases from J; junction bases left unmatched: 10. The CDR3 loop spans 16 amino acids. Germline CDR1 SGHTA, CDR2 FQGNSA. The CDR3 protein is CASSRGAGGPNNEQFF. The CDR3 bases are TGTGCCAGCAGCCGGGGTGCGGGGGGGCCAAACAATGAGCAGTTCTTC.

The CDR3 nucleotides are TGTGCCAGCAGGGGCCAGGAGCTCTACAATGAGCAGTTCTTC. It translates to CASRGQELYNEQFF. The chain employs TRBV3-1 and TRBJ2-1; D gene uncertain. This CDR3 comprises 14 residues. Trimming cost V 6 bases and J 3 bases, with 12 bases left between them. Looked up from germline, CDR1 is LGHDT and CDR2 is YNNKEL (reference sequence).

In nucleotides, the CDR3 is TGTGCCAGCAGTGCCGGGACAGGGGGCGATGAGCAGTTCTTC. It yields the protein CASSAGTGGDEQFF. The chain uses TRBV6-6 and TRBJ2-1, with 12 bases aligning to TRBD1. This CDR3 has 14 residues. V gave up 5 bases and J gave up 8 bases; unmatched junction bases: 4. Germline CDR1 is MNHNY and CDR2 is SVGAGI (reference sequence).

The chain is built from TRBV29-1 and TRBJ2-4; D could derive from TRBD1 or TRBD2 (5 bases each). The CDR3 contains 15 residues. The V and J ends lost 3 bases and 4 bases respectively, with 16 bases between them. In germline, CDR1 is SQVTM, CDR2 ANQGSEA. As DNA, the CDR3 is TGCAGCGTTGAGATGTGGGGGTCTGATAAAAACATTCAGTACTTC. Its translation: CSVEMWGSDKNIQYF.

This clonotype was seen only a few times. This sequence joins TRBV6-2 or TRBV6-3 and TRBJ2-7; 8 bases are shared with TRBD2. Germline CDR1 reads MNHEY; CDR2 reads SVGEGT. The J segment lost 1 base and the V segment lost 2 bases, leaving 4 bases of the junction unmatched. This CDR3 has 15 residues. The CDR3 DNA reads TGTGCCAGCAGTTACGGACTAGCCGATTCCTACGAGCAGTACTTC. Translated, it gives CASSYGLADSYEQYF.

V gene TRBV20-1 combines with J gene TRBJ2-5; D unclear. Germline V CDR1 and CDR2: DFQATT, SNEGSKA (reference sequence). This CDR3 spans 12 amino acids. V lost 3 bases to trimming and J lost 5 bases, with 10 bases between them. The CDR3 region has the DNA TGCAGTGCTAGGGATCTGGGGGAGACCCAGTACTTC. Its protein product is CSARDLGETQYF.

The chain employs TRBV4-1 and TRBJ2-7; D unclear. Trimming took off 1 base at V and 4 bases at J, with 8 bases between the two ends. Germline CDR1 MGHRA, CDR2 YSYEKL. CDR3 size: 13 residues. CDR3: CASSQGLEYEQYF. Here the CDR3 DNA reads TGCGCCAGCAGCCAAGGGTTGGAGTACGAGCAGTACTTC.

On this clonotype: This clone may be a read error of a much larger clone one base away. The chain combines TRBV5-6 with TRBJ2-7; the D gene is possibly TRBD1 (6 bases). Germline V CDR1 and CDR2: SGHDT, YYEEEE. The CDR3 consists of 14 residues. V dropped 4 bases and J dropped 5 bases, with 16 bases sitting between them. The CDR3 DNA sequence: TGTGCCAGCAGCCCAGATTTGGGGGCCAACGAGCAGTACTTC. Its translation is CASSPDLGANEQYF.

In its sample, this clonotype was seen many times. J is TRBJ2-3 and V is TRBV7-2; 7 positions match TRBD1. The CDR3 is 12 amino acids. The germline V gene has CDR1 SGHTA and CDR2 FQGNSA. V lost 4 bases and J lost 10; bases outside the gene matches: 5. The CDR3 is CASSSGGPAQYF. The CDR3 nucleotides read TGTGCCAGCAGCTCAGGGGGACCGGCGCAGTATTTT.

The rearrangement links TRBV6-6 to TRBJ2-1, with D perhaps TRBD1 (6 bases). Trimming removed 6 bases at V and 7 bases at J, with 13 bases between. Germline CDR1 MNHNY, CDR2 SVGAGI (reference sequence). The CDR3 has 13 residues. The CDR3 reads CASSRDTSNEQFF. DNA of the CDR3: TGTGCCAGCAGCCGGGACACGTCGAATGAGCAGTTCTTC.

This clonotype has more than one count but fewer than ten. V gene TRBV28 combines with J gene TRBJ1-5, with TRBD1 matching over 9 bases. V trimming: 7 bases; J trimming: 6 bases; junction bases outside the gene matches: 10. Germline CDR1 MDHEN, CDR2 SYDVKM. The CDR3 is 15 residues long. The CDR3 sequence: CASKGLTGGFQPQHF. For the CDR3, the DNA is TGTGCCAGCAAAGGGCTGACAGGGGGTTTTCAGCCCCAGCATTTT.

This clonotype was seen a handful of times. The genes are TRBV19 and TRBJ1-1; D not resolved. The germline V gene has CDR1 LNHDA and CDR2 SQIVND (reference sequence). V shed 5 bases and J shed 1 base, with 14 bases lying between them. The CDR3 contains 15 residues. This CDR3 reads CASSLTWEPNTEAFF. The CDR3 bases are TGTGCCAGTAGTCTGACTTGGGAACCGAACACTGAAGCTTTCTTT.